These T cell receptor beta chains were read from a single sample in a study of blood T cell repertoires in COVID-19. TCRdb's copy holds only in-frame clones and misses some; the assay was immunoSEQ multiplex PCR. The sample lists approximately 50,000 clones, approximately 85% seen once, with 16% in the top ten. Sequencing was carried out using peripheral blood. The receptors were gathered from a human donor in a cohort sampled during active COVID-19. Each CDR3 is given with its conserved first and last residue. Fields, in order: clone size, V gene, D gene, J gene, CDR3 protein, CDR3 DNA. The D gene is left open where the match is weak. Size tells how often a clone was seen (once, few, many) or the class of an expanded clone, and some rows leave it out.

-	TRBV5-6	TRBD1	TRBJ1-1	CASSADRGLTEAFF	TGTGCCAGCAGCGCTGACAGGGGGCTGACTGAAGCTTTCTTT
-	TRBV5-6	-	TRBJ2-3	CASSLAGGLYTDTQYF	TGTGCCAGCAGCTTGGCCGGGGGGCTGTACACAGATACGCAGTATTTT
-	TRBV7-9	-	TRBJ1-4	CASSLSRLGVINEKLFF	TGTGCCAGCAGCTTATCTCGGTTGGGAGTAATAAATGAAAAACTGTTTTTT
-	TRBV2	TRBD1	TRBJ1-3	CASRDATGVGNTIYF	TGTGCCAGCAGGGACGCTACAGGGGTCGGAAACACCATATATTTT
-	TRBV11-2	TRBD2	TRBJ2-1	CASNLGGRINEQFF	TGTGCCAGCAACCTGGGGGGGAGGATCAATGAGCAGTTCTTC
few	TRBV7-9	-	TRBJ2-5	CASSLPRGSNQETQYF	TGTGCCAGCAGCTTACCTAGAGGCTCGAACCAAGAGACCCAGTACTTC
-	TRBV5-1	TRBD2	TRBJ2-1	CASSVGLANNEQFF	TGCGCCAGCAGCGTGGGACTAGCGAACAATGAGCAGTTCTTC
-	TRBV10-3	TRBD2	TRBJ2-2	CAIGGRLAGESGELFF	TGTGCCATCGGGGGAAGACTAGCGGGAGAGTCCGGGGAGCTGTTTTTT
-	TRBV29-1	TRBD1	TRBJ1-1	CSGDRGTEAFF	TGCAGCGGCGACAGGGGAACTGAAGCTTTCTTT
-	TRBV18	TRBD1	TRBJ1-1	CATAEGATYTEAFF	TGTGCCACCGCGGAGGGGGCCACTTACACTGAAGCTTTCTTT
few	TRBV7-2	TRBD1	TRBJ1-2	CASSLYTPGQGSGGYTF	TGTGCCAGCAGCTTATATACTCCGGGACAGGGTTCAGGGGGCTACACCTTC
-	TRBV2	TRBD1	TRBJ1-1	CASSLRQGMNTEAFF	TGTGCCAGCAGTCTCCGACAGGGAATGAACACTGAAGCTTTCTTT
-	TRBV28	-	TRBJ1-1	CASPSRAGEMNTEAFF	TGTGCCAGCCCCAGTAGGGCGGGAGAGATGAACACTGAAGCTTTCTTT
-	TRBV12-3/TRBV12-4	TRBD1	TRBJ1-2	CASSRTGDYGYTF	TGTGCCAGCAGTCGGACAGGGGATTATGGCTACACCTTC
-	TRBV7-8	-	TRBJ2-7	CASSLVAATYEQYF	TGTGCCAGCAGCTTAGTGGCGGCCACCTACGAGCAGTACTTC
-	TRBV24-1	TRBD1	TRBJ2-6	CATPRGQGGSAGANVLTF	TGTGCCACCCCCAGGGGACAGGGGGGATCTGCTGGGGCCAACGTCCTGACTTTC
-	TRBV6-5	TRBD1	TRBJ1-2	CASSYTPDRVGGYTF	TGTGCCAGCAGTTACACCCCTGACAGGGTGGGAGGCTACACCTTC
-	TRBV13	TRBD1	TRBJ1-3	CASSLVEGRGLVGSGNTIYF	TGTGCCAGCAGCTTAGTGGAGGGCAGGGGGCTCGTAGGCTCTGGAAACACCATATATTTT
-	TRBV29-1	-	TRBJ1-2	CSASPGSGYGYTF	TGCAGCGCCTCTCCGGGATCAGGCTATGGCTACACCTTC
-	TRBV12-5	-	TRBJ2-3	CASGPIQGFTDTQYF	TGTGCTAGTGGTCCAATACAGGGTTTCACAGATACGCAGTATTTT
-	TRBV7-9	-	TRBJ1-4	CASSLLGLGEKLFF	TGTGCCAGCAGCTTACTGGGACTCGGAGAAAAACTGTTTTTT
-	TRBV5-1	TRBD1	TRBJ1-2	CASSPVPTGAGGYTF	TGCGCCAGCAGCCCAGTCCCGACAGGGGCAGGTGGCTACACCTTC
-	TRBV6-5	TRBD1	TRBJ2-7	CASSYRDRGNYEQYF	TGTGCCAGCAGTTACAGGGACAGGGGGAACTACGAGCAGTACTTC
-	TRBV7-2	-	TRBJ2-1	CASSLSEEYNEQFF	TGTGCCAGCAGCTTATCTGAGGAATACAATGAGCAGTTCTTC
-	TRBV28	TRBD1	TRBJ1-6	CASSPVDRDNSPLHF	TGTGCCAGCAGTCCCGTGGACAGGGATAATTCACCCCTCCACTTT
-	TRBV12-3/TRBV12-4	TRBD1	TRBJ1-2	CASSLMGQAGYTF	TGTGCCAGCAGTTTAATGGGACAGGCTGGCTACACCTTC
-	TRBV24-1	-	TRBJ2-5	CATSETGRETQYF	TGTGCCACCAGTGAGACGGGGAGAGAGACCCAGTACTTC
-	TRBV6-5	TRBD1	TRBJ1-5	CASSRGQGNQPQHF	TGTGCCAGCAGCCGAGGACAGGGGAATCAGCCCCAGCATTTT
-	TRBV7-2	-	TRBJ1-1	CASSLGTAGSEAFF	TGTGCCAGCAGCTTAGGAACTGCGGGTAGCGAAGCTTTCTTT
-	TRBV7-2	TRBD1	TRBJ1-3	CASRADRGPGNTIYF	TGTGCCAGCAGGGCGGACAGGGGGCCTGGAAACACCATATATTTT
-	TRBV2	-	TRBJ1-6	CASRTEENSPLHF	TGTGCCAGCAGGACAGAGGAGAATTCACCCCTCCACTTT
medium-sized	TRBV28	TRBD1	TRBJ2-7	CASRAGQGISYEQYF	TGTGCCAGCAGGGCGGGACAGGGAATTTCCTACGAGCAGTACTTC
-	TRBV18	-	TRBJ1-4	CASSPGGTLINEKLFF	TGTGCCAGCTCACCGGGGGGGACCCTGATTAATGAAAAACTGTTTTTT
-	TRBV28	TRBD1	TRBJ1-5	CASSPRDRGVQPQHF	TGTGCCAGCAGTCCGCGGGACAGGGGGGTTCAGCCCCAGCATTTT
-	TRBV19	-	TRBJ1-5	CASSRTAGENQPQHF	TGTGCCAGTAGTAGAACCGCAGGGGAAAATCAGCCCCAGCATTTT
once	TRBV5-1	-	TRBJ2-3	CASSQGGQPDTQYF	TGCGCCAGCAGCCAAGGAGGGCAGCCAGATACGCAGTATTTT
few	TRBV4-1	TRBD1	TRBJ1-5	CASSQSDRGGQPQHF	TGCGCCAGCAGCCAATCAGACAGGGGAGGACAGCCCCAGCATTTT
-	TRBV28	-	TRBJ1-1	CASRQVEGMNTEAFF	TGTGCCAGCAGACAAGTGGAGGGGATGAACACTGAAGCTTTCTTT
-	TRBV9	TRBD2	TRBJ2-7	CASSVGGSLYEQYF	TGTGCCAGCAGCGTAGGCGGGAGCCTCTACGAGCAGTACTTC